A single sample is the source of the 23 T cell receptor beta chains below, sequenced in a study of human T cells and chemical hapten exposure. MiXCR was run by TCRdb on the RACE reads, yielding one entry per CDR3 protein. The table lists under 100,000 distinct CDR3 sequences, more than 9.5% of them singletons, with approximately 3.3% in the top ten. Time point defined: patch test 2, 6 weeks after DPC sensitization. The treatment here: therapeutic diphenylcyclopropenone sensitization with weekly scalp DPC. The sequencing here drew on whole blood, taken in connection with sensitization to the hapten diphenylcyclopropenone (DPC). Every receptor here comes from a woman between 40 and 50 years old with alopecia areata. Some clones in this sample may be carry-over from other donors' samples.

This clonotype has at least ten counts. This chain connects TRBV14 to TRBJ1-2; tentatively, D is TRBD1 (5 bases). The ends were cut back, 4 bases at V and 6 bases at J, with 27 bases in the middle. This CDR3 comprises 18 residues. CDR1 and CDR2 (germline): SGHDN, FVKESK. CDR3 sequence: CASSRLLPGTDTRDGYTF. Here the CDR3 DNA reads TGTGCCAGCAGCCGACTCCTCCCCGGGACGGACACGCGGGATGGCTACACCTTC.

In its sample, this clonotype was seen many times. The V gene is TRBV20-1, the J gene TRBJ2-2, with 8 bases aligning to TRBD2. Germline V gene sequence: CDR1 DFQATT, CDR2 SNEGSKA (reference sequence). Trimming took 4 bases from V and 7 from J; bases not matched to a gene: 8. The CDR3 extends over 14 amino acids. This chain's CDR3 is CSATQLAANGELFF. In nucleotides, the CDR3 is TGCAGTGCTACTCAACTAGCGGCGAACGGGGAGCTGTTTTTT.

This clonotype was picked up many times. The J gene is TRBJ1-1, the V gene TRBV7-3, with unresolved D. Trimming took off 0 bases at V and 5 bases at J, with 10 bases between the two ends. In germline, CDR1 is SGHTA, CDR2 FQGTGA. The CDR3 runs to 14 residues. The CDR3 protein is CASSLTGSETEAFF. The CDR3 DNA is TGTGCCAGCAGCTTAACAGGGTCGGAGACTGAAGCTTTCTTT.

In this sample, this clonotype turned up many times. The CDR3 DNA reads TGCAGCGTCCCCGAGGGCGGTACCACAGATACGCAGTATTTT. Residues: CSVPEGGTTDTQYF. This chain connects TRBV29-1 to TRBJ2-3; D possibly corresponds to TRBD2 (5 bases). The length of the CDR3 is 14 residues. Germline CDR1 and CDR2: SQVTM and ANQGSEA. The V end lost 6 bases, the J end lost 2 bases, and 15 bases lay between the germline ends.

This clonotype has ten or more counts. The CDR3, as DNA: TGTGCCAGCAGCCTGACGACAGATAGCAATCAGCCCCAGCATTTT. Amino acid sequence: CASSLTTDSNQPQHF. The rearrangement links TRBV5-5 to TRBJ1-5; D is perhaps TRBD1 (5 bases). The CDR3 sequence is 15 residues long. V was cut by 4 bases and J by 0 bases, with 11 bases left in between. CDR1 is SGHKS, CDR2 YYEKEE, per germline (reference sequence).

The chain is built from TRBV6-5 and TRBJ2-3, with D tentatively TRBD1 (6 bases). Germline values: CDR1 MNHEY, CDR2 SVGAGI. The CDR3 consists of 15 residues. V lost 0 bases and J 5 bases, leaving 12 bases between the germline ends. In DNA, the CDR3 is TGTGCCAGCAGTTACTCAGGGGGAGATGAAGATACGCAGTATTTT. It is translated as CASSYSGGDEDTQYF.

This clonotype was detected a few times. The V gene is TRBV6-1, the J gene TRBJ2-1, with D tentatively TRBD1 or TRBD2 (5 bases each). Trimming removed 10 bases at V and 4 bases at J, with 20 bases between. Per the germline V gene, CDR1 is MNHNS and CDR2 is SASEGT. The CDR3 is 15 amino acids. CDR3 region: CATYEGTRPYNEQFF. In DNA, the CDR3 is TGTGCCACGTATGAGGGGACGCGTCCGTACAATGAGCAGTTCTTC.

For this clonotype: With a much larger clone just one base away, this may be a read error. This chain links TRBV7-2 with TRBJ2-6; TRBD1 might be the D (5 bases). Germline-derived CDR1 and CDR2 are SGHTA and FQGNSA. The length of the CDR3 is 15 residues. This CDR3 is CASSSRLTGANALTF. The CDR3 nucleotides read TGTGCCAGCAGCTCAAGGCTGACTGGGGCCAACGCCCTGACTTTC.

With regard to this clonotype: A much more abundant neighbour one base away suggests this may be a read error. The conserved phenylalanine or tryptophan normally closing the CDR3 is absent here, so this likely arose from a read error. J is TRBJ1-1 and V is TRBV4-1; unclear D gene. The length of the CDR3 is 12 residues. Germline V CDR1 and CDR2: MGHRA, YSYEKL. The V end was cut by 4 bases, the J end by 1 base, with 4 bases between. The chain's CDR3 is CASSLRNTEAFY. The CDR3 bases are TGCGCCAGCAGCCTAAGGAACACTGAAGCTTTCTAT.

This clonotype showed up just a few times. This chain links TRBV28 with TRBJ2-3, with D unresolved. The CDR3 totals 12 residues. Germline V gene lookup returns CDR1 MDHEN and CDR2 SYDVKM. V was pared by 7 bases and J by 3 bases, with 8 bases between. CDR3 bases: TGTGCCAGCACCCCTCGTACAGATACGCAGTATTTT. Translation: CASTPRTDTQYF.

This clonotype was detected only a few times. CDR3 in DNA: TGCGCCAGCATCCCGACAGGGCGCTCCTACGAGCAGTACTTC. Translation gives CASIPTGRSYEQYF. The J gene is TRBJ2-7, the V gene TRBV10-2, with 7 bases identical to TRBD1. CDR1 WSHSY and CDR2 SAAADI come from the germline V gene. The CDR3 has 14 amino acids. Trimming at V came to 7 bases and at J to 0 bases, leaving 6 bases not matched to a gene.

The table lists this clonotype with a few counts. The V and J genes are TRBV20-1 and TRBJ2-2, with TRBD2 as a possible D gene (6 bases). Trimming shortened V by 3 bases and J by 4 bases, and 15 bases separated the two germline ends. Germline CDR1 and CDR2: DFQATT and SNEGSKA (reference sequence). The CDR3 covers 15 residues. The CDR3 DNA follows: TGCAGTGCTAGGCCCGTGACTAGTCGCACCGGGGAGCTGTTTTTT. Its protein product is CSARPVTSRTGELFF.

The sample holds a few counts of this clonotype. This rearrangement joins TRBV10-2 to TRBJ2-1; D gene ambiguous. CDR3 length equals 13 residues. With 0 bases removed from V and 7 bases from J, the gap between germline ends came to 7 bases. Germline V lookup: CDR1 WSHSY, CDR2 SAAADI. The CDR3 reads CASSESPKNEQFF. CDR3 DNA: TGCGCCAGCAGTGAGTCCCCCAAGAATGAGCAGTTCTTC.

The rearrangement uses TRBV6-2 or TRBV6-3 and TRBJ2-7; tentative D call: TRBD2 (5 bases). The CDR3 totals 11 residues. V lost 11 bases and J lost 12, with 20 bases in between. Germline V gene data show CDR1 as MNHEY and CDR2 as SVGEGT. The CDR3 nucleotides read TGTGCCTGCGGGCGAATGTTGGAGTCGTACTTC. Its protein product is CACGRMLESYF.

Only one count was recorded for this clonotype. Germline is not matched at one junction end, which may reflect a read error. The CDR3 region is CASRQEATEGETQYF. The CDR3 region has the DNA TGCGCCAGCAGGCAAGAGGCCACCGAGGGGGAGACCCAGTACTTC. The chain has TRBV4-3 and TRBJ2-5; D is tentatively TRBD1 or TRBD2 (5 bases each). This CDR3 spans 15 amino acids. Germline lookup yields CDR1 LGHNA and CDR2 YSLEER.

This clonotype was detected ten times or more. CDR3 nucleotides: TGTGCCACCAGTGATTCCCCAGGAGCCAACACAGATACGCAGTATTTT. Amino acids: CATSDSPGANTDTQYF. The chain carries TRBV24-1 and TRBJ2-3; D gene uncertain. V was shortened by 2 bases and J by 2 bases, with 13 bases between the two germline ends. Per the germline V gene, CDR1 is KGHDR and CDR2 is SFDVKD. CDR3 size: 16 residues.

The rearrangement joins TRBV28 to TRBJ2-7; D gene unclear. V dropped 7 bases and J dropped 3 bases, with 7 bases sitting between them. CDR1 and CDR2 (germline): MDHEN, SYDVKM. There are 11 residues in the CDR3. The CDR3 DNA reads TGTGCCAGCATTTCTAGCTACGAGCAGTACTTC. Protein product: CASISSYEQYF.

This clonotype has at least ten counts. This sequence joins TRBV28 and TRBJ1-1, with TRBD1 identical over 7 bases. In germline, CDR1 is MDHEN, CDR2 SYDVKM. Trimming removed 11 bases from V and 5 bases from J; junction bases left unmatched: 5. This CDR3 is built from 11 residues. The CDR3 DNA sequence: TGTGCCGTGAGGGGGCGAACTGAAGCTTTCTTT. This translates into CAVRGRTEAFF.

This clonotype has a count of ten or more. This chain connects TRBV10-3 to TRBJ2-5, with a possible D match to TRBD1 (5 bases). Germline values: CDR1 ENHRY, CDR2 SYGVKD. This CDR3 is 13 amino acids long. V was pared by 8 bases and J by 2 bases, with 12 bases between. The DNA of the CDR3 is TGTGCCATCGGGGCAGGACGTCAAGAGACCCAGTACTTC. It specifies CAIGAGRQETQYF.

This clonotype was found a few times. The V gene is TRBV6-5, the J gene TRBJ2-5; 8 bases align to TRBD2. This CDR3 has 14 amino acids. The ends lost 5 bases at V and 3 bases at J; junction bases unmatched: 5. The V gene's germline CDR1 is MNHEY and CDR2 SVGAGI. The CDR3 loop reads CASSATGGKETQYF. The CDR3 DNA reads as TGTGCCAGCAGTGCCACGGGGGGGAAAGAGACCCAGTACTTC.

The rearrangement joins TRBV28 to TRBJ2-7; no clear D. V lost 3 bases and J lost 5, with 8 bases in between. The germline gives CDR1 MDHEN, CDR2 SYDVKM. CDR3 size: 12 residues. Here the CDR3 reads CASSLFPDEQYF. In nucleotides, the CDR3 is TGTGCCAGCAGTTTGTTTCCGGACGAGCAGTACTTC.

The sample holds many counts of this clonotype. The rearrangement joins TRBV2 to TRBJ1-6; TRBD1 matches 8 bases. The CDR3 length is 15 residues. V lost 7 bases and J lost 8; bases outside the gene matches: 10. CDR1 is SNHLY and CDR2 is FYNNEI in the germline V gene. CDR3 bases: TGTGCCAGCACCTTCGACAGGGGCTTACATTCACCCCTCCACTTT. Its translation is CASTFDRGLHSPLHF.

This clonotype was recorded many times. This chain connects TRBV11-2 to TRBJ2-7, with TRBD2 matching over 11 bases. The junction had 11 bases not matched to a gene; V was cut back by 2 bases and J by 5 bases. The CDR3 consists of 17 residues. In germline, CDR1 is SGHAT, CDR2 FQNNGV. CDR3 loop: CASSLFGKGLAEHEQYF. CDR3 nucleotides: TGTGCCAGCAGCTTATTCGGGAAGGGACTAGCGGAACACGAGCAGTACTTC.